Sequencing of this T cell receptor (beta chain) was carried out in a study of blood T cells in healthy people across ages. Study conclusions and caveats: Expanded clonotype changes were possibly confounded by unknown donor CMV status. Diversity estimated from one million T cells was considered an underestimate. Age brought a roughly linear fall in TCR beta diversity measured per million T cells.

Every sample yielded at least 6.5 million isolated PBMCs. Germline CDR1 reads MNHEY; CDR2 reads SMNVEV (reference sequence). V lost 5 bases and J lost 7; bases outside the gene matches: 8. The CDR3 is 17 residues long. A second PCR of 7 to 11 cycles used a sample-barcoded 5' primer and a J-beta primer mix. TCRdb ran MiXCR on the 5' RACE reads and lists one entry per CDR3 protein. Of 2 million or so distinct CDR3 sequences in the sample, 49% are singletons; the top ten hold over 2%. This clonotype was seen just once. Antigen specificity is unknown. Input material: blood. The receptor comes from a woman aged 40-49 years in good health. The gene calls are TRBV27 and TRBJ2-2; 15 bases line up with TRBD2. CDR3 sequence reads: CASSPGLAGGPDGELFF. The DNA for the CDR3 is TGTGCCAGCAGTCCCGGACTAGCGGGGGGGCCTGACGGGGAGCTGTTTTTT.